The 10 T cell receptor beta chains reported below all come from one sample, sequenced in a study of shared clonotypes between healthy human individuals. Clones were read by immunoSEQ multiplex PCR, and TCRdb kept only the in-frame ones, dropping some. The sample contains 450,000 to 600,000 clones, less than 85% of which appear only once. Sequencing used PBMCs. The receptor set was obtained from a middle-aged woman in good health. Some clones in this sample may be carry-over from other donors' samples.

The chain joins TRBV27 to TRBJ2-7, with TRBD2 identical over 10 bases. The trim removed 4 bases at V and 5 bases at J, leaving 11 bases unmatched. Germline V CDR1 and CDR2: MNHEY, SMNVEV (reference sequence). The CDR3 has 16 residues. CDR3 nucleotides: TGTGCCAGCAGTTCGTTACTAGCGGGACTCCCCCACGAGCAGTACTTC. Amino acid sequence: CASSSLLAGLPHEQYF.

This chain links TRBV7-2 with TRBJ2-3, with TRBD2 as a possible D gene (5 bases). The germline gives CDR1 SGHTA, CDR2 FQGNSA. Trimming stripped 5 bases from V and 8 bases from J, with 14 bases between. The CDR3 consists of 13 residues. The CDR3 region is CASSLPLVVTQYF. Written as DNA, the CDR3 is TGTGCCAGCAGCCTACCACTAGTGGTTACGCAGTATTTT.

The sample holds one count of this clone. This sample includes further DNA sequences coding for the same CDR3. This rearrangement joins TRBV15 to TRBJ2-7; D unresolved. This CDR3 comprises 13 residues. The V gene's germline CDR1 is LNHNV and CDR2 YYDKDF (reference sequence). V lost 0 bases and J 4 bases, leaving 7 bases between the germline ends. Here the CDR3 DNA reads TGTGCCACCAGCAGAGATCTCTCGTACGAGCAGTACTTC. Translating gives CATSRDLSYEQYF.

This chain connects TRBV11-2 to TRBJ2-3; D remains unclear. V was cut by 4 bases and J by 0 bases, with 11 bases left in between. The CDR3 spans 15 residues. The germline CDR1 and CDR2 sequences are SGHAT and FQNNGV. The CDR3 DNA sequence: TGTGCCAGCAGCTACCAAGGTCCCAGCACAGATACGCAGTATTTT. Protein: CASSYQGPSTDTQYF.

V usage is TRBV20-1 and J usage is TRBJ2-1; D gene ambiguous. Germline V gene sequence: CDR1 DFQATT, CDR2 SNEGSKA (reference sequence). CDR3 length: 10 amino acids. V was pared by 2 bases and J by 9 bases, with 5 bases between. CDR3: CSARKSEQFF. CDR3 nucleotides: TGCAGTGCTAGAAAGAGTGAGCAGTTCTTC.

With respect to this clone: With a far larger clone one base away, a read error is the likely cause. The V gene is TRBV5-4, the J gene TRBJ2-7, with D possibly TRBD2 on 6 matching bases. CDR3 size: 15 residues. From germline, CDR1 is SGHNT and CDR2 YYREEE (reference sequence). CDR3 amino acids: CTSSLGGASSYEQYF. In DNA, the CDR3 is TGTACCAGCAGCTTAGGCGGGGCGAGCTCCTACGAGCAGTACTTC. Together with reference TRBV5-4 and TRBJ2-7, the CDR3 gives the full variable domain: ETGVTQSPTHLIKTRGQQVTLRCSSQSGHNTVSWYQQALGQGPQFIFQYYREEENGRGNFPPRFSGLQFPNYSSELNVNALELDDSALYLCTSSLGGASSYEQYFGPGTRLTVT.

This sequence joins TRBV5-6 and TRBJ2-1, with D perhaps being TRBD1 or TRBD2 (5 bases each). The germline gives CDR1 SGHDT, CDR2 YYEEEE. The CDR3 extends over 14 amino acids. V lost 4 bases to trimming and J lost 4 bases, with 12 bases between them. CDR3 nucleotides: TGTGCCAGCAGCCTCGGGACGGGATACAATGAGCAGTTCTTC. This gives the protein CASSLGTGYNEQFF.

The chain recombines TRBV5-6 with TRBJ2-3; D gene uncertain. CDR3 length: 14 residues. The ends were cut back, 4 bases at V and 2 bases at J, with 11 bases in the middle. Germline V gene sequence: CDR1 SGHDT, CDR2 YYEEEE. In DNA, the CDR3 is TGTGCCAGCAGCGTCGGGTTCTTCACAGATACGCAGTATTTT. Amino acid sequence: CASSVGFFTDTQYF.

This clone was detected once. Sequence at one end of the junction differs from germline and may be a read error. This sequence joins TRBV12-5 and TRBJ2-3; 8 bases match TRBD1. The CDR3 totals 12 residues. The germline CDR1 and CDR2 sequences are LGHNT and FRNRAP. The CDR3 DNA reads as TGTGCTAGTGGTTTTTACCGGGACAGGCTTGTGTTT. Its translation: CASGFYRDRLVF.

The CDR3 coding sequence is TGCGCCAGCAGTCAGAGGCTAGCGGGAGTCGGCGAGCAGTACTTC. Protein: CASSQRLAGVGEQYF. The gene calls are TRBV23-1 and TRBJ2-7; 10 bases map to TRBD2. TRBV23-1 is recorded as an ORF, its role being uncertain. The CDR3 covers 15 residues. Trimming took 3 bases from V and 6 from J; bases not matched to a gene: 8.